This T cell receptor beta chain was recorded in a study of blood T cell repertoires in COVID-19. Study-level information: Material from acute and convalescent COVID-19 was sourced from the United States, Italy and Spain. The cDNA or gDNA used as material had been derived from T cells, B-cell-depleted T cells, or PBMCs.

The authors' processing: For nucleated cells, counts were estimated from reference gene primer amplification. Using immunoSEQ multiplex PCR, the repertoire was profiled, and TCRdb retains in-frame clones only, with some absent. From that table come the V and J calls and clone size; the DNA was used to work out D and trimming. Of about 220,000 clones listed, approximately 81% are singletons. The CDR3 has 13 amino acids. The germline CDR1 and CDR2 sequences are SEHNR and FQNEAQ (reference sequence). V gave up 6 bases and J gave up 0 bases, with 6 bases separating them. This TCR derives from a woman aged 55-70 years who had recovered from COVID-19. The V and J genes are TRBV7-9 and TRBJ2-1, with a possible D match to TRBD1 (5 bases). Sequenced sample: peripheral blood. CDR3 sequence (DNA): TGTGCCAGCAGTAGGGGCTCCTACAATGAGCAGTTCTTC. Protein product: CASSRGSYNEQFF.